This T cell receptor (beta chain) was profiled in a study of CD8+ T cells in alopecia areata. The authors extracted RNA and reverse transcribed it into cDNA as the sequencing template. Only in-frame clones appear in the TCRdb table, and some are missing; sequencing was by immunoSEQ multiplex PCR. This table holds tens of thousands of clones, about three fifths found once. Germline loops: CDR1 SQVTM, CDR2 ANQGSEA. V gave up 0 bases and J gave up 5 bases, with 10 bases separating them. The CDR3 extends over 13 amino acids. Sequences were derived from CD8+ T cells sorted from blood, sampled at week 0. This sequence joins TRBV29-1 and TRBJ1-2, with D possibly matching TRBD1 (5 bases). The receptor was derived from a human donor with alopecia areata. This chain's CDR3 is CSVEDRQPYGYTF. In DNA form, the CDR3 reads TGCAGCGTTGAAGATCGACAGCCTTATGGCTACACCTTC.